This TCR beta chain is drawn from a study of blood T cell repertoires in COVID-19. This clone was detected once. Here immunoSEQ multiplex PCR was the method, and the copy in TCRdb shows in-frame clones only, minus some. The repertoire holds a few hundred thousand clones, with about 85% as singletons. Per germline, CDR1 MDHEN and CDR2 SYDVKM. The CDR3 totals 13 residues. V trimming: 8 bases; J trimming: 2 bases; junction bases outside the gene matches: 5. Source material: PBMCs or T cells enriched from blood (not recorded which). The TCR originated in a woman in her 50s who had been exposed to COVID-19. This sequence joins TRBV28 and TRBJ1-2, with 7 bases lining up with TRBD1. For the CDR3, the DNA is TGTGCCAGCGGGACAGTCGCCAACTATGGCTACACCTTC. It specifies CASGTVANYGYTF.